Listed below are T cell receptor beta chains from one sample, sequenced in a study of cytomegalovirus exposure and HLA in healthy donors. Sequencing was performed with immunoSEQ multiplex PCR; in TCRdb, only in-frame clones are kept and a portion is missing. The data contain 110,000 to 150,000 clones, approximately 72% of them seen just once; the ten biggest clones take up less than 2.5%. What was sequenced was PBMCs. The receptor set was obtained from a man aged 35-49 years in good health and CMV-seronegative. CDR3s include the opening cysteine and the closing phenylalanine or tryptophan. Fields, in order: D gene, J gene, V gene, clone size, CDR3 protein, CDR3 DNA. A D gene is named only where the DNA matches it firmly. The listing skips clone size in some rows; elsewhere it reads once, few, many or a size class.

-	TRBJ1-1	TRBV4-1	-	CASSQDLGTIEAFF	TGCGCCAGCAGCCAAGATCTGGGGACAATTGAAGCTTTCTTT
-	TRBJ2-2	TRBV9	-	CASGPIYTAGELFF	TGTGCCAGTGGCCCAATATACACCGCCGGGGAGCTGTTTTTT
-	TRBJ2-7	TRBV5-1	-	CASSAQGTEQYF	TGCGCCAGCAGCGCGCAGGGTACCGAGCAGTACTTC
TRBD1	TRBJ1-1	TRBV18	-	CASSPLGTGIMNTEAFF	TGTGCCAGCTCACCATTGGGGACAGGAATCATGAACACTGAAGCTTTCTTT
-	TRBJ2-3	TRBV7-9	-	CASSFDSSTDTQYF	TGTGCCAGCAGCTTCGACTCTAGCACAGATACGCAGTATTTT
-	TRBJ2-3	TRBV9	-	CASSATGYSPDTQYF	TGTGCCAGCAGCGCCACAGGGTACAGCCCAGATACGCAGTATTTT
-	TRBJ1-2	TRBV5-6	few	CASSQPRQELGYGYTF	TGTGCCAGCAGCCAACCTCGACAGGAACTTGGCTATGGCTACACCTTC
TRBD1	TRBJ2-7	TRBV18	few	CASSLGTGGYEQYF	TGTGCCAGCTCACTTGGGACAGGGGGCTACGAGCAGTACTTC
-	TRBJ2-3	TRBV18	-	CASSPGRFTDTQYF	TGTGCCAGCTCACCAGGCAGGTTTACAGATACGCAGTATTTT
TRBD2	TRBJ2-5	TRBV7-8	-	CASSLVETSVTQYF	TGTGCCAGCAGCTTAGTTGAGACTAGCGTGACCCAGTACTTC
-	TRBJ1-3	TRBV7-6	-	CASSPAGRGGGNTIYF	TGTGCCAGCAGCCCGGCGGGTAGAGGTGGTGGAAACACCATATATTTT